This is a list of T cell receptor beta chains from one sample in a study of early T cells in non-severe SARS-CoV-2 infection. MiXCR, applied by TCRdb to the 5' RACE reads, yields one record per CDR3 protein. Of roughly 65,000 distinct CDR3 sequences detected, 9% to 15% appear once; the ten largest clones hold approximately 1.6%. The sequencing input was whole blood. These receptors were collected from an adult who was a healthcare worker with PCR-confirmed SARS-CoV-2 infection or an uninfected control (not recorded which). Both conserved end residues are part of each CDR3. Fields, in order: D gene, J gene, clone size, V gene, CDR3 protein, CDR3 DNA. D genes are given only for firm matches. Size is stated for part of the rows, as once, few or many counts, or as a class when the clone is expanded.

- | TRBJ2-1 | few | TRBV11-2 | CASSLEQGQFF | TGTGCCAGCAGCTTAGAACAGGGGCAGTTCTTC
TRBD2 | TRBJ2-5 | - | TRBV3-1 | CASTSGLAVSETQYF | TGTGCCAGCACCTCCGGACTAGCGGTTTCTGAGACCCAGTACTTC
TRBD2 | TRBJ2-2 | - | TRBV5-1 | CASSPTSGVTGELFF | TGCGCCAGCAGCCCCACTAGCGGGGTCACCGGGGAGCTGTTTTTT
- | TRBJ2-1 | - | TRBV30 | CAWSAGAYNEQFF | TGTGCCTGGAGTGCGGGAGCATACAATGAGCAGTTCTTC
TRBD2 | TRBJ2-2 | - | TRBV5-1 | CASSYRTRTGEPFF | TGCGCCAGCAGTTACCGGACTAGAACCGGGGAGCCGTTTTTT
TRBD1 | TRBJ1-4 | - | TRBV11-2 | CASSFDRGPSEKLFF | TGTGCCAGCAGCTTTGACAGGGGGCCGTCTGAAAAACTGTTTTTT
TRBD2 | TRBJ2-1 | few | TRBV5-1 | CASSFGLAGGPSSYNEQFF | TGCGCCAGCAGCTTCGGACTAGCGGGGGGCCCTAGCTCCTACAATGAGCAGTTCTTC
- | TRBJ2-7 | few | TRBV5-6 | CASSPRGLGDYEQYF | TGTGCCAGCAGCCCCCGAGGGTTGGGGGACTACGAGCAGTACTTC
- | TRBJ1-2 | few | TRBV6-4 | CASSDSGQLTGYTF | TGTGCCAGCAGTGACTCGGGGCAGTTGACTGGCTACACCTTC
- | TRBJ2-2 | many | TRBV6-5 | CASSPRAGELFF | TGTGCCAGCAGTCCTAGGGCCGGGGAGCTGTTTTTT
- | TRBJ2-1 | few | TRBV5-1 | CASSPRTRGYNEQFF | TGCGCCAGCAGCCCCCGGACGAGGGGCTACAATGAGCAGTTCTTC
- | TRBJ1-2 | - | TRBV10-3 | CAISAEEGFGYTF | TGTGCCATCAGCGCGGAGGAGGGTTTCGGCTACACCTTC
- | TRBJ2-3 | many | TRBV29-1 | CSVPDVRWAQRTDTQYF | TGCAGCGTTCCTGACGTTAGGTGGGCCCAGAGGACAGATACGCAGTATTTT
- | TRBJ2-3 | many | TRBV19 | CATAITGTRADTQYF | TGTGCCACCGCGATTACAGGGACCAGGGCAGATACGCAGTATTTT
- | TRBJ1-2 | few | TRBV5-1 | CASKRQVSQSNYGYTF | TGCGCCAGCAAGAGACAGGTATCTCAATCCAACTATGGCTACACCTTC
- | TRBJ1-2 | - | TRBV30 | CAWSVQGGNYGYTF | TGTGCCTGGAGTGTCCAAGGAGGGAACTATGGCTACACCTTC
- | TRBJ1-1 | many | TRBV29-1 | CSVVGPLSTEAFF | TGCAGCGTTGTCGGGCCCCTTAGCACTGAAGCTTTCTTT
- | TRBJ2-1 | many | TRBV11-2 | CASSRSYNEQFF | TGTGCCAGCAGCCGCAGTTACAATGAGCAGTTCTTC
- | TRBJ2-3 | once | TRBV29-1 | CSVTIAVSTDTQYF | TGCAGCGTGACCATAGCCGTAAGCACAGATACGCAGTATTTT
- | TRBJ1-1 | - | TRBV12-3/TRBV12-4 | CASSLATLNTEAFF | TGTGCCAGCAGTCTAGCCACGCTGAACACTGAAGCTTTCTTT
TRBD1 | TRBJ2-3 | few | TRBV27 | CASSFQGQGAGDTQYF | TGTGCCAGCAGTTTCCAGGGACAGGGGGCGGGAGATACGCAGTATTTT
- | TRBJ2-1 | few | TRBV5-1 | CASRRTMERYNEQFF | TGCGCCAGCAGGCGGACAATGGAGCGGTACAATGAGCAGTTCTTC
- | TRBJ2-7 | many | TRBV2 | CASSGGSYEQYF | TGTGCCAGCAGCGGCGGCTCCTACGAGCAGTACTTC
- | TRBJ1-2 | many | TRBV21-1 | CASSKVVPGYTF | TGTGCCAGCAGCAAAGTCGTCCCTGGCTACACCTTC
- | TRBJ2-4 | few | TRBV6-2/TRBV6-3 | CASRTRWDIQYF | TGTGCCAGCAGAACGAGGTGGGACATTCAGTACTTC
- | TRBJ1-2 | many | TRBV12-3/TRBV12-4 | CASSRSSTYGYTF | TGTGCCAGCAGCCGCTCAAGTACATATGGCTACACCTTC
TRBD2 | TRBJ2-1 | many | TRBV5-1 | CASSGLAGAPGEQFF | TGCGCCAGCAGCGGACTAGCGGGGGCTCCAGGGGAGCAGTTCTTC
- | TRBJ2-3 | many | TRBV7-6 | CASSQIADTQYF | TGTGCCAGCAGCCAAATAGCAGATACGCAGTATTTT
- | TRBJ2-5 | - | TRBV7-9 | CASSLDGARQETQYF | TGTGCCAGCAGCTTAGACGGGGCCCGGCAAGAGACCCAGTACTTC
- | TRBJ1-3 | - | TRBV29-1 | CSVVAGNTIYF | TGCAGCGTTGTAGCGGGAAACACCATATATTTT
- | TRBJ2-2 | few | TRBV20-1 | CSAQVSSGELFF | TGCAGTGCTCAGGTGTCCTCCGGGGAGCTGTTTTTT
- | TRBJ2-3 | many | TRBV24-1 | CATSDSTGRGSTDTQYF | TGTGCCACCAGTGATTCAACTGGCAGAGGAAGCACAGATACGCAGTATTTT
- | TRBJ1-1 | many | TRBV12-3/TRBV12-4 | CASRKGGVNTEAFF | TGTGCCAGCAGGAAGGGAGGGGTGAACACTGAAGCTTTCTTT
- | TRBJ1-6 | - | TRBV6-5 | CASRPDLSSYNSPLHF | TGTGCCAGCAGGCCTGACCTGAGCTCCTATAATTCACCCCTCCACTTT
- | TRBJ2-2 | - | TRBV7-3 | CASSLVEPGHPSAGELFF | TGTGCCAGCAGCTTAGTCGAACCGGGCCATCCCTCCGCCGGGGAGCTGTTTTTT
- | TRBJ1-6 | few | TRBV3-1 | CASSLGHRGNNSPLHF | TGTGCCAGCAGCTTGGGACACCGGGGAAATAATTCACCCCTCCACTTT
- | TRBJ2-5 | many | TRBV20-1 | CSARDTLETQYF | TGCAGTGCTAGAGACACATTGGAGACCCAGTACTTC
- | TRBJ2-1 | - | TRBV11-2 | CASSLVWASALSSYNEQFF | TGTGCCAGCAGCTTAGTCTGGGCTAGCGCCTTGAGCTCCTACAATGAGCAGTTCTTC
TRBD1 | TRBJ2-3 | many | TRBV7-3 | CASSLQGGSADTQYF | TGTGCCAGCAGCCTACAGGGGGGAAGCGCAGATACGCAGTATTTT
TRBD2 | TRBJ2-3 | few | TRBV10-1 | CASSGLAGGHSTDTQYF | TGCGCCAGCAGTGGTTTAGCGGGCGGCCATAGCACAGATACGCAGTATTTT
- | TRBJ1-2 | many | TRBV20-1 | CSARGAGNYGYTF | TGCAGTGCTAGAGGGGCGGGAAACTATGGCTACACCTTC
TRBD2 | TRBJ2-7 | few | TRBV20-1 | CSPWGLRGGPTTDEQYF | TGCAGCCCCTGGGGACTACGCGGGGGGCCCACCACGGACGAGCAGTACTTC